Below are 4 T cell receptor beta chains sequenced from a single sample in a study of circulating tumor DNA in untreated peripheral T-cell lymphoma. The method was immunoSEQ multiplex PCR; TCRdb's version includes in-frame clones alone and lacks a portion of them. The sample lists approximately 6,900 clones, 70% to 85% occurring once. Specimen: tumor tissue. Source of these receptors: a human donor with peripheral T-cell lymphoma.

The chain uses TRBV6-8 and TRBJ2-5; 11 positions match TRBD2. V was pared by 10 bases and J by 0 bases, with 7 bases of the junction left unmatched. CDR1 is MNHGY, CDR2 SAAAGT, per germline. The CDR3 totals 15 residues. CDR3 nucleotides: TGTGCCATCAGAAATAGCGGGGGGGACCAAGAGACCCAGTACTTC. It specifies CAIRNSGGDQETQYF.

V gene TRBV9 combines with J gene TRBJ2-6; the D gene is possibly TRBD1 (6 bases). The CDR3 sequence is 16 residues long. The V gene's germline CDR1 is SGDLS and CDR2 YYNGEE. Trimming left V 3 bases short and J 2 bases short, with 12 bases between. CDR3 in amino acids: CASSAQGSTGANVLTF. In DNA form, the CDR3 reads TGTGCCAGCAGCGCACAGGGTTCGACTGGGGCCAACGTCCTGACTTTC.

The rearrangement uses TRBV5-1 and TRBJ2-1, with 10 bases identical to TRBD1. Germline CDR1 SGHRS, CDR2 YFSETQ. CDR3 length: 14 residues. V shed 4 bases, J shed 8 bases, and the junction held 6 bases outside the gene matches. CDR3 residues: CASSLGQGVDEQFF. The CDR3 DNA follows: TGCGCCAGCAGCCTCGGACAGGGGGTGGATGAGCAGTTCTTC.

The CDR3 region is CASSGLAGARTDTQYF. The CDR3 DNA reads TGTGCCAGTAGCGGACTAGCGGGGGCGCGCACAGATACGCAGTATTTT. V and J are TRBV19 and TRBJ2-3; 13 bases are a match to TRBD2. Germline CDR1 LNHDA, CDR2 SQIVND (reference sequence). The CDR3 totals 16 residues. V lost 6 bases to trimming and J lost 1 base; unmatched junction nucleotides: 4.